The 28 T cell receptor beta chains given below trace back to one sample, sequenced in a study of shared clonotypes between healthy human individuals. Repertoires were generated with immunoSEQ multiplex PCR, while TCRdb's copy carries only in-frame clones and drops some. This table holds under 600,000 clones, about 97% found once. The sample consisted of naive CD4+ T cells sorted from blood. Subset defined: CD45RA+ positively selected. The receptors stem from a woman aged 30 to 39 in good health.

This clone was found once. CDR3 region: CASSQVEAGRLRGYGYTF. The DNA of the CDR3 is TGCGCCAGCAGCCAAGTGGAGGCAGGGCGACTCAGAGGCTATGGCTACACCTTC. The gene calls are TRBV4-1 and TRBJ1-2; possibly TRBD1 for D (5 bases). There are 18 residues in the CDR3. Trimming took 1 base from V and 4 from J, leaving 22 bases between them. Germline V lookup: CDR1 MGHRA, CDR2 YSYEKL.

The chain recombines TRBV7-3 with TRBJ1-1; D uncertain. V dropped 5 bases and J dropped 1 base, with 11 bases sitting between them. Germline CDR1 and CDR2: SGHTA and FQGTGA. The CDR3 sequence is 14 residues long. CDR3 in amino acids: CASSPRGRNTEAFF. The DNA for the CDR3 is TGTGCCAGCAGCCCCCGAGGGAGGAACACTGAAGCTTTCTTT. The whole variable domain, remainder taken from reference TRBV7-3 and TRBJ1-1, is GAGVSQTPSNKVTEKGKYVELRCDPISGHTALYWYRQSLGQGPEFLIYFQGTGAADDSGLPNDRFFAVRPEGSVSTLKIQRTERGDSAVYLCASSPRGRNTEAFFGQGTRLTVV.

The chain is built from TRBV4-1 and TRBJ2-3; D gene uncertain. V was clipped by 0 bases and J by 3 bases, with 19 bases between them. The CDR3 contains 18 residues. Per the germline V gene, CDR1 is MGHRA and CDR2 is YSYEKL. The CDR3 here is CASSQDPGSQGRTDTQYF. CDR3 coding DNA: TGCGCCAGCAGCCAAGATCCTGGCAGCCAAGGGCGTACAGATACGCAGTATTTT.

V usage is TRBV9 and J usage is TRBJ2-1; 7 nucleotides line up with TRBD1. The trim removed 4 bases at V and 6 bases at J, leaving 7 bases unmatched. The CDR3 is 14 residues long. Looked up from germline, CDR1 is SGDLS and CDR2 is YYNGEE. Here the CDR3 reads CASSRSTGINEQFF. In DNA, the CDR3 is TGTGCCAGCAGCAGATCGACAGGGATCAATGAGCAGTTCTTC. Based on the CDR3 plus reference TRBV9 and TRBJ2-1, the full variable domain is DSGVTQTPKHLITATGQRVTLRCSPRSGDLSVYWYQQSLDQGLQFLIQYYNGEERAKGNILERFSAQQFPDLHSELNLSSLELGDSALYFCASSRSTGINEQFFGPGTRLTVL.

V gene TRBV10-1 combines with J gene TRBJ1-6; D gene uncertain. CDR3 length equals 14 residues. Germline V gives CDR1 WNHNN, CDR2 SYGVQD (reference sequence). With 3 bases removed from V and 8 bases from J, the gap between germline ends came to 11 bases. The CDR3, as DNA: TGCGCCAGCAGTGATCACGGTGGTGATTCACCCCTCCACTTT. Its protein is CASSDHGGDSPLHF.

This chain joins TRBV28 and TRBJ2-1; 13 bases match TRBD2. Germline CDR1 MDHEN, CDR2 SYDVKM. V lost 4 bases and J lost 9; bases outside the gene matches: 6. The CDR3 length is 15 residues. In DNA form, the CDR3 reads TGTGCCAGCAGTTCACGGACTAGCGGGGGAGGTGAGCAGTTCTTC. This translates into CASSSRTSGGGEQFF.

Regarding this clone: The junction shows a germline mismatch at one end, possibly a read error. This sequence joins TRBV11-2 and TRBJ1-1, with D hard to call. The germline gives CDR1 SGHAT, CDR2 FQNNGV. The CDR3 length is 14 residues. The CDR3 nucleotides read TGTGCCAGCAGCTTGGCTGGGATAAACACTGAAGCTCTCTTT. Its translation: CASSLAGINTEALF.

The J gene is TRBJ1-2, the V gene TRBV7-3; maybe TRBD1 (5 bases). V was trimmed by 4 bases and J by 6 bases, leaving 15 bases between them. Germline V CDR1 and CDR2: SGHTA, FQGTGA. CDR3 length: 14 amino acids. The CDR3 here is CASSSTAGTHGYTF. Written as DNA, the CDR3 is TGTGCCAGCAGCTCTACCGCCGGGACCCATGGCTACACCTTC.

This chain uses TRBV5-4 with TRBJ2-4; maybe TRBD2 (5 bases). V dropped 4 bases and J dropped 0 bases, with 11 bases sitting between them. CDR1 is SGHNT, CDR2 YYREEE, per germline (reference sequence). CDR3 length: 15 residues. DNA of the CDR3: TGTGCCAGCAGCACTTCAGGAGGAGCCAAAAACATTCAGTACTTC. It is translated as CASSTSGGAKNIQYF.

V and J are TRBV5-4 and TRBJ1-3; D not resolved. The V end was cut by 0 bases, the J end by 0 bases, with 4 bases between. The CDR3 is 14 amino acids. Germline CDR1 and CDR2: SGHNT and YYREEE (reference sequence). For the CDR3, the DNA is TGTGCCAGCAGCTTGGACCTCTCTGGAAACACCATATATTTT. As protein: CASSLDLSGNTIYF. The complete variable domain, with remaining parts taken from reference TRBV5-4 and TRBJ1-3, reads ETGVTQSPTHLIKTRGQQVTLRCSSQSGHNTVSWYQQALGQGPQFIFQYYREEENGRGNFPPRFSGLQFPNYSSELNVNALELDDSALYLCASSLDLSGNTIYFGEGSWLTVV.

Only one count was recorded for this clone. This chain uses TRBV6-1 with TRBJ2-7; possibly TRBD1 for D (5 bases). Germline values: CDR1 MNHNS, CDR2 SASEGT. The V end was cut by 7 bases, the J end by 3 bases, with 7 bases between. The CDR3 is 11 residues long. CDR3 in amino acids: CASMGHYEQYF. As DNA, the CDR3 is TGTGCCAGCATGGGGCACTACGAGCAGTACTTC.

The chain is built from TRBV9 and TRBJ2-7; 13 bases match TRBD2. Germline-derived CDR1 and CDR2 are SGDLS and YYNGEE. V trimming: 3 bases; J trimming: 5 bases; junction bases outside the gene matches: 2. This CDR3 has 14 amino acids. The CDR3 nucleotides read TGTGCCAGCAGCGGACTAGCGGGAGGAAACGAGCAGTACTTC. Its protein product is CASSGLAGGNEQYF.

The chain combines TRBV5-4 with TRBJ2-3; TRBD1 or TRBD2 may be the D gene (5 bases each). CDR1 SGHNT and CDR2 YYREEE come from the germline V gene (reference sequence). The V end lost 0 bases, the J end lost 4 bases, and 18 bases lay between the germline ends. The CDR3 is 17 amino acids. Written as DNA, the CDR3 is TGTGCCAGCAGCTTGGGTGGTACGCGGTGGGGACCAGATACGCAGTATTTT. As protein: CASSLGGTRWGPDTQYF. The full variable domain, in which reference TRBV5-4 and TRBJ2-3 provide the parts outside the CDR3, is ETGVTQSPTHLIKTRGQQVTLRCSSQSGHNTVSWYQQALGQGPQFIFQYYREEENGRGNFPPRFSGLQFPNYSSELNVNALELDDSALYLCASSLGGTRWGPDTQYFGPGTRLTVL.

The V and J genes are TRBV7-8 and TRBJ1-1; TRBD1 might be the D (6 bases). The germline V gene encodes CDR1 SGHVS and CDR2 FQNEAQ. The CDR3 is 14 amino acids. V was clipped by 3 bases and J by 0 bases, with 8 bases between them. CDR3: CASSFWGLNTEAFF. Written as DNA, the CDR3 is TGTGCCAGCAGCTTTTGGGGGCTGAACACTGAAGCTTTCTTT.

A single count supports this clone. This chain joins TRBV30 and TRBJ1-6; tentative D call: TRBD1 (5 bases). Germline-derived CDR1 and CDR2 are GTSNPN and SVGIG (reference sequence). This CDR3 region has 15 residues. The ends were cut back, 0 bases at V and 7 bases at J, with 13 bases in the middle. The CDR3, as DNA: TGTGCCTGGAGTGTAACCCAGGGATGGAATTCACCCCTCCACTTT. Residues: CAWSVTQGWNSPLHF.

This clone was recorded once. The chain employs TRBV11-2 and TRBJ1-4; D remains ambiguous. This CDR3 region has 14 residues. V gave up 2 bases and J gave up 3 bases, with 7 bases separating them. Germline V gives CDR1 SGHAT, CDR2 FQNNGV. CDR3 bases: TGTGCCAGCAGCTTAACCCTGGCTAATGAAAAACTGTTTTTT. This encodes CASSLTLANEKLFF.

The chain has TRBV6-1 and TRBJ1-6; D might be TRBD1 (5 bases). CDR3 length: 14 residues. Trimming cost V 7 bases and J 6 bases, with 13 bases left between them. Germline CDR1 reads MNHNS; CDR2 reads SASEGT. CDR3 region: CASTQGVGNSPLHF. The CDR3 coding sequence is TGTGCCAGCACTCAGGGAGTAGGTAATTCACCCCTCCACTTT.

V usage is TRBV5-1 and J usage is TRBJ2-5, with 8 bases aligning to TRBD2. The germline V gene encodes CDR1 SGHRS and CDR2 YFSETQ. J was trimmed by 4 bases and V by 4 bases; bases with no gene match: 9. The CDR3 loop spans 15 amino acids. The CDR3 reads CASSRRREVGETQYF. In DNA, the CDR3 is TGCGCCAGCAGCCGGCGGCGGGAGGTAGGAGAGACCCAGTACTTC. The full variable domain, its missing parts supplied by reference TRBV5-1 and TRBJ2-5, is KAGVTQTPRYLIKTRGQQVTLSCSPISGHRSVSWYQQTPGQGLQFLFEYFSETQRNKGNFPGRFSGRQFSNSRSEMNVSTLELGDSALYLCASSRRREVGETQYFGPGTRLLVL.

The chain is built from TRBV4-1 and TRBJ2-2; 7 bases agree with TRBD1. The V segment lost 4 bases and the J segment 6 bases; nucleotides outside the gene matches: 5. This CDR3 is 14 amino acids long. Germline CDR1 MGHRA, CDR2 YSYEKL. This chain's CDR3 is CASSRTGVPGELFF. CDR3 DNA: TGCGCCAGCAGCCGTACAGGGGTCCCCGGGGAGCTGTTTTTT.

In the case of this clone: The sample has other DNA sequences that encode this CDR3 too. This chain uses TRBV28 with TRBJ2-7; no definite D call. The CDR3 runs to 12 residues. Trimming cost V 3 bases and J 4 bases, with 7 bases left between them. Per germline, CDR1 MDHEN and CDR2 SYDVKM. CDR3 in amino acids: CASSLPGYEQYF. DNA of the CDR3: TGTGCCAGCAGTTTGCCCGGGTACGAGCAGTACTTC.

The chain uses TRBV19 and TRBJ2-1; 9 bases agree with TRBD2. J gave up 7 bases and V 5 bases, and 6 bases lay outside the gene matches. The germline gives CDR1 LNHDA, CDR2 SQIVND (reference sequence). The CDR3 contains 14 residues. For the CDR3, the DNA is TGTGCCAGTAGTCCCAGCGGGAGGCGAAATGAGCAGTTCTTC. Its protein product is CASSPSGRRNEQFF.

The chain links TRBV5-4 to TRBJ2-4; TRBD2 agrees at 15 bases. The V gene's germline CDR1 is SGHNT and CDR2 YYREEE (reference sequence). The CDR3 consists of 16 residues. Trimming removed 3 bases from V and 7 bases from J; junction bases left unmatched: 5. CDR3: CASSSGLAGGRNIQYF. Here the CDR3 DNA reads TGTGCCAGCAGCTCAGGACTAGCGGGAGGGCGGAACATTCAGTACTTC.

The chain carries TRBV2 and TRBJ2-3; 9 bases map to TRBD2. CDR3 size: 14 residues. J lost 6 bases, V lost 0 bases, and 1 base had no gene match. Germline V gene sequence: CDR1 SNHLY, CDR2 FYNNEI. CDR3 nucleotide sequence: TGTGCCAGCAGTGAAGCCGCGGGAGGGGATACGCAGTATTTT. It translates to CASSEAAGGDTQYF.

CDR3 region: CAIRGGEGEQYF. CDR3 nucleotides: TGTGCCATCAGAGGCGGAGAGGGAGAGCAGTACTTC. The chain has TRBV10-3 and TRBJ2-7; D may be TRBD2 (5 bases). The germline V gene encodes CDR1 ENHRY and CDR2 SYGVKD. Deletions cut 6 bases from V and 7 bases from J, with 13 bases between. The CDR3 sequence is 12 residues long.

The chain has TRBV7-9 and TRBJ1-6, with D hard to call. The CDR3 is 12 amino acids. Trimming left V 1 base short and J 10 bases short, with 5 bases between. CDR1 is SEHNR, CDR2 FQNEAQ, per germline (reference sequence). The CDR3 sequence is CASSLGRSPLHF. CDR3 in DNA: TGTGCCAGCAGCTTAGGACGCTCACCCCTCCACTTT. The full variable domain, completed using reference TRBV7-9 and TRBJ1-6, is DTGVSQNPRHKITKRGQNVTFRCDPISEHNRLYWYRQTLGQGPEFLTYFQNEAQLEKSRLLSDRFSAERPKGSFSTLEIQRTEQGDSAMYLCASSLGRSPLHFGNGTRLTVT.

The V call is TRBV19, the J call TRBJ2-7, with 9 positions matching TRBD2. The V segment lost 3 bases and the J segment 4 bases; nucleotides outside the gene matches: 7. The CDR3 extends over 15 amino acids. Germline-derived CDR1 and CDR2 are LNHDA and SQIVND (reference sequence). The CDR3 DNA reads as TGTGCCAGTAGTATGTCGGTAGCGGGAGCTTACGAGCAGTACTTC. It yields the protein CASSMSVAGAYEQYF.

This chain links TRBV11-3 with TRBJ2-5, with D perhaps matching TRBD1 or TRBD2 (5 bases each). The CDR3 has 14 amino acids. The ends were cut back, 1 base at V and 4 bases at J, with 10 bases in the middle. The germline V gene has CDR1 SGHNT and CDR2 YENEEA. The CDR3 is CASSLAGRVETQYF. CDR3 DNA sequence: TGTGCCAGCAGCTTAGCAGGGCGGGTAGAGACCCAGTACTTC.

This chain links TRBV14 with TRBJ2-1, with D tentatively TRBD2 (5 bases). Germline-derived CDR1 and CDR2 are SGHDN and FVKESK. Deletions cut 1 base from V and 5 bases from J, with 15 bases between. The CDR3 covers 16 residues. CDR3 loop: CASSQGKRGRDNEQFF. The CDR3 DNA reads TGTGCCAGCAGCCAAGGAAAACGAGGGAGAGACAATGAGCAGTTCTTC.